This passage covers 21 T cell receptor beta chains from one sample sequenced in a study of early T cells in non-severe SARS-CoV-2 infection. TCRdb itself ran the 5' RACE reads through MiXCR, one entry per CDR3 protein. The sample lists fewer than 85,000 distinct CDR3 sequences; around 13% were seen once. The sample comprised whole blood. The receptors stem from an adult who was a healthcare worker with PCR-confirmed SARS-CoV-2 infection or an uninfected control (not recorded which).

This clonotype has more than one count but fewer than ten. The chain recombines TRBV6-5 with TRBJ2-7; the D gene could be TRBD1 or TRBD2 (5 bases each). The CDR3 loop spans 14 amino acids. CDR1 is MNHEY and CDR2 is SVGAGI in the germline V gene. Trimming cost V 3 bases and J 6 bases, with 15 bases left between them. The CDR3 loop is CASSYSGTAGEQYF. The CDR3 nucleotides read TGTGCCAGCAGTTATTCCGGGACGGCGGGCGAGCAGTACTTC.

The sample holds many counts of this clonotype. The rearrangement links TRBV27 to TRBJ2-1; D is possibly TRBD1 (6 bases). The V gene lost 0 bases and the J gene lost 6 bases, with 6 bases spanning the gap. The CDR3 is 13 residues long. CDR1 and CDR2 from the germline V gene are MNHEY and SMNVEV (reference sequence). CDR3 loop: CASSLSGGNEQFF. CDR3 in DNA: TGTGCCAGCAGTTTATCAGGGGGCAATGAGCAGTTCTTC.

This clonotype was found many times. This chain connects TRBV29-1 to TRBJ2-2; the D gene is possibly TRBD1 (6 bases). Germline V gene lookup returns CDR1 SQVTM and CDR2 ANQGSEA. V lost 6 bases and J 4 bases, leaving 9 bases between the germline ends. The CDR3 covers 12 residues. CDR3 sequence: CSVNRATGELFF. The CDR3 DNA reads as TGCAGCGTGAACAGGGCCACCGGGGAGCTGTTTTTT.

This clonotype was counted ten times or more. This sequence joins TRBV18 and TRBJ2-3; no firm D call. The V gene lost 2 bases and the J gene lost 1 base, with 7 bases spanning the gap. This CDR3 region has 14 residues. Germline CDR1 KGHSH, CDR2 LQKENI. This chain's CDR3 is CASSPSTRTDTQYF. The CDR3, as DNA: TGTGCCAGCTCACCATCGACCCGCACAGATACGCAGTATTTT.

At least ten counts were recorded for this clonotype. This sequence joins TRBV6-2 or TRBV6-3 and TRBJ2-5; a weak D match, TRBD2 (6 bases). V lost 2 bases and J 5 bases, leaving 12 bases between the germline ends. CDR3 size: 14 residues. Germline V gene lookup returns CDR1 MNHEY and CDR2 SVGEGT. The CDR3 DNA reads as TGTGCCAGCAGTTACGGGGAGGAGAAGGAGACCCAGTACTTC. It specifies CASSYGEEKETQYF.

The sample holds many counts of this clonotype. This chain links TRBV29-1 with TRBJ2-1, with 7 bases that match TRBD2. There are 14 residues in the CDR3. Germline V CDR1 and CDR2: SQVTM, ANQGSEA. Trimming cost V 6 bases and J 2 bases; bases outside gene matches: 7. This CDR3 reads CSVAGLVPYNEQFF. The CDR3 DNA is TGCAGCGTAGCCGGACTAGTGCCCTACAATGAGCAGTTCTTC.

This clonotype was observed at least ten times. V usage is TRBV10-2 and J usage is TRBJ1-4; D may be TRBD1 (6 bases). Deletions cut 7 bases from V and 0 bases from J, with 15 bases between. This CDR3 comprises 16 residues. Germline values: CDR1 WSHSY, CDR2 SAAADI. CDR3 DNA sequence: TGCGCCAGCACGCTCCAGGGGACTTCAACTAATGAAAAACTGTTTTTT. Protein product: CASTLQGTSTNEKLFF.

In this sample, this clonotype turned up many times. The CDR3 DNA reads as TGTGCCAGCAGCGTAGGCGAGGATTCACCCCTCCACTTT. Residues: CASSVGEDSPLHF. This rearrangement joins TRBV9 to TRBJ1-6; no clear D gene. Germline V CDR1 and CDR2: SGDLS, YYNGEE. The ends were cut back, 0 bases at V and 8 bases at J, with 6 bases in the middle. The CDR3 loop spans 13 amino acids.

This clonotype was recorded at least ten times. V and J are TRBV5-1 and TRBJ2-2; D ambiguous. The germline V gene encodes CDR1 SGHRS and CDR2 YFSETQ. The V and J ends lost 2 bases and 5 bases respectively, with 4 bases between them. The CDR3 runs 12 residues. CDR3 in DNA: TGCGCCAGCAGCTTTCCTACCGGGGAGCTGTTTTTT. Amino acid sequence: CASSFPTGELFF.

This clonotype occurred many times. This chain connects TRBV20-1 to TRBJ1-6, with TRBD1 as a possible D gene (6 bases). V lost 5 bases, J lost 4 bases, and 18 bases lay in between. CDR3 size: 16 residues. CDR1 is DFQATT, CDR2 SNEGSKA, per germline (reference sequence). In nucleotides, the CDR3 is TGCAGTGCTCCTCAGGGCAGGGGAGGTTATAATTCACCCCTCCACTTT. Its protein product is CSAPQGRGGYNSPLHF.

The chain links TRBV6-4 to TRBJ2-3, with 9 bases fitting TRBD2. The CDR3 extends over 15 amino acids. Germline V gene lookup returns CDR1 MRHNA and CDR2 SNTAGT. J was trimmed by 3 bases and V by 5 bases; bases with no gene match: 6. The CDR3 here is CASSTVAGETDTQYF. CDR3 DNA sequence: TGTGCCAGCAGTACCGTAGCGGGAGAAACAGATACGCAGTATTTT.

This clonotype was recorded many times. The chain joins TRBV6-6 to TRBJ1-4; D not certain. The germline V and J ends were trimmed by 4 bases and 8 bases, with 5 bases remaining between them. This CDR3 is 11 amino acids long. Germline V gene lookup returns CDR1 MNHNY and CDR2 SVGAGI (reference sequence). The chain's CDR3 is CASSLGEKLFF. In nucleotides, the CDR3 is TGTGCCAGCAGTTTAGGAGAAAAACTGTTTTTT.

Many counts were recorded for this clonotype. This sequence joins TRBV7-6 and TRBJ2-7; D is uncertain. This CDR3 has 13 residues. Germline loops: CDR1 SGHVS, CDR2 FNYEAQ. Between the trimmed V and J ends, which lost 5 bases and 1 base, there was a span of 9 bases. In DNA, the CDR3 is TGTGCCAGCAGCCCTGGGATTTCCTACGAGCAGTACTTC. Amino acid sequence: CASSPGISYEQYF. The full variable domain, rest sourced from reference TRBV7-6 and TRBJ2-7, is GAGVSQSPRYKVTKRGQDVALRCDPISGHVSLYWYRQALGQGPEFLTYFNYEAQQDKSGLPNDRFSAERPEGSISTLTIQRTEQRDSAMYRCASSPGISYEQYFGPGTRLTVT.

This clonotype was seen repeatedly, ten times or more. V is TRBV3-1 and J is TRBJ2-1; possible D gene TRBD2, 6 bases. The CDR3 length is 15 residues. CDR1 and CDR2 from the germline V gene are LGHDT and YNNKEL (reference sequence). The ends were cut back, 2 bases at V and 9 bases at J, with 17 bases in the middle. CDR3 nucleotides: TGTGCCAGCAGCCAACCTAGCGTCTCCCGGGGTGAGCAGTTCTTC. It translates to CASSQPSVSRGEQFF.

The table lists this clonotype with many counts. V and J are TRBV18 and TRBJ1-5, with 7 bases lining up with TRBD1. The CDR3 is made up of 14 amino acids. Trimming at V came to 1 base and at J to 6 bases, leaving 3 bases not matched to a gene. Germline V CDR1 and CDR2: KGHSH, LQKENI. The CDR3 nucleotides read TGTGCCAGCTCACCACAGGGGGCTGTTCAGCCCCAGCATTTT. Translated, it gives CASSPQGAVQPQHF.

This clonotype has at least ten counts. The chain carries TRBV11-2 and TRBJ2-7; 10 bases fit TRBD2. This CDR3 spans 14 amino acids. Germline loops: CDR1 SGHAT, CDR2 FQNNGV. The trim removed 2 bases at V and 6 bases at J, leaving 4 bases unmatched. The CDR3 DNA sequence: TGTGCCAGCAGCTTACCTAGCGGGGGCTCCGAGCAGTACTTC. It translates to CASSLPSGGSEQYF.

About this clonotype: This may be a read error: a much more frequent sequence differs by one nucleotide. J is TRBJ1-4 and V is TRBV5-5; D is undetermined. The CDR3 sequence is 11 residues long. Germline CDR1 is SGHKS and CDR2 is YYEKEE (reference sequence). For the CDR3, the DNA is TGTGTCAGCAGCTTCGGTGAAAAACTGTTTTTT. Its translation: CVSSFGEKLFF.

This clonotype came up many times. V is TRBV20-1 and J is TRBJ2-7; TRBD2 matches at 7 bases. The V and J ends lost 0 bases and 2 bases, in that order; junction bases with no gene match: 13. This CDR3 comprises 17 residues. CDR1 is DFQATT and CDR2 is SNEGSKA in the germline V gene (reference sequence). The CDR3 loop reads CSARDESGATKPYEQYF. The CDR3 DNA reads TGCAGTGCTAGAGATGAGAGCGGGGCCACCAAACCCTACGAGCAGTACTTC.

This clonotype was observed at least ten times. J is TRBJ2-7 and V is TRBV7-2; 8 bases fit TRBD2. J was trimmed by 2 bases and V by 3 bases; bases with no gene match: 24. The CDR3 has 21 amino acids. Germline V lookup: CDR1 SGHTA, CDR2 FQGNSA. CDR3 DNA sequence: TGTGCCAGCAGCTTCCATCGGGGGGTACAGGGACTAGGTAGCGGAACCTACGAGCAGTACTTC. It specifies CASSFHRGVQGLGSGTYEQYF. The full variable domain, with the rest looked up from reference TRBV7-2 and TRBJ2-7, is GAGVSQSPSNKVTEKGKDVELRCDPISGHTALYWYRQSLGQGLEFLIYFQGNSAPDKSGLPSDRFSAERTGGSVSTLTIQRTQQEDSAVYLCASSFHRGVQGLGSGTYEQYFGPGTRLTVT.

This clonotype was detected many times. This chain links TRBV7-2 with TRBJ1-4; no definite D call. Trimming removed 6 bases from V and 5 bases from J, with 4 bases in between. This CDR3 region has 11 residues. Germline V gives CDR1 SGHTA, CDR2 FQGNSA. CDR3 bases: TGTGCCAGCAGTGTAAATGAAAAACTGTTTTTT. Translating it yields CASSVNEKLFF.

This clonotype has a handful of counts. J is TRBJ2-1 and V is TRBV7-8, with D possibly TRBD2 on 5 matching bases. This CDR3 region has 14 residues. Germline CDR1 SGHVS, CDR2 FQNEAQ. V lost 5 bases, J lost 5 bases, and 13 bases lay in between. Here the CDR3 reads CASSHQGGHNEQFF. DNA of the CDR3: TGTGCCAGCAGCCACCAAGGAGGCCACAATGAGCAGTTCTTC.